Sequencing of this T cell receptor (beta chain) was carried out in a study of OX40 agonist ivuxolimab in advanced cancers. Whole-study context: Partial responses were achieved by three patients: one hepatocellular carcinoma, two cutaneous melanoma.

Assay: immunoSEQ multiplex PCR; the TCRdb copy retains only in-frame clones and omits some. The sample has around 64,000 clones, more than 75% seen once. Germline V CDR1 and CDR2: SGHRS, YFSETQ. The ends lost 0 bases at V and 9 bases at J; junction bases unmatched: 11. This CDR3 is 16 amino acids long. Sequences were derived from CD4+ or CD8+ T cells sorted from blood, sampled in a trial of the OX40 agonist ivuxolimab. This sequence joins TRBV5-1 and TRBJ2-1; 8 bases are shared with TRBD2. The receptor was derived from an adult with an advanced solid tumor such as melanoma, head and neck, liver or kidney cancer. The CDR3 loop is CASSLAQGLVVPEQFF. CDR3 bases: TGCGCCAGCAGCTTGGCCCAGGGACTAGTAGTCCCTGAGCAGTTCTTC.